The subject of this entry is one TCR beta chain. The antigen remains undetermined. This sample stems from a study of beta chain features in type 1 diabetes. For the study at large: Regarding age, gender and cell yields, patients proved similar to healthy donors. Broader study findings: Equally in patients and controls, shorter templates might have been favored by PCR.

A CD45RO/CCR7/CD25/CD127/CD95/CD27 panel sorted naive, central memory, regulatory and stem cell-like memory CD4+ cells. This CDR3 has 15 amino acids. The J segment lost 1 base and the V segment lost 6 bases, leaving 3 bases of the junction unmatched. Germline CDR1 MDHEN, CDR2 SYDVKM. What was sequenced were expressed TCRB transcripts, since all of the isolated RNA had been reverse transcribed. Repertoires were generated with immunoSEQ multiplex PCR, while TCRdb's copy carries only in-frame clones and drops some. Of 160,000 or so clones in the sample, around 10% were seen once. This chain links TRBV28 with TRBJ2-3; 11 bases agree with TRBD2. Material: central memory CD4+ T cells from blood. The clonotype comes from a man between 18 and 35 years old in good health. In nucleotides, the CDR3 is TGTGCCAGCAGGTCTAGCGGGGGGCGCACAGATACGCAGTATTTT. It is translated as CASRSSGGRTDTQYF.